Listed below are T cell receptor beta chains from one sample, sequenced in a study of CD8+CD57+ T cells in acquired aplastic anemia. TCRdb passed the reads through MiXCR, listing each CDR3 protein once. The sample includes around 230,000 distinct CDR3 sequences, approximately 57% seen only once; the top ten take approximately 32%. The source material was sorted CD4+, CD8+, or CD8+CD57+ T cells (not recorded which) from PBMCs. Source of these receptors: a human donor in good health. Both conserved end residues are part of each CDR3. A D gene is named only where the DNA matches it firmly. Expanded clones are given a class, and other clones once, few, many or no size at all.

TRBD1 TRBJ2-1 many TRBV19 CASSMLDRTGSNEQFF TGTGCCAGTAGTATGCTCGATCGGACAGGGAGTAATGAGCAGTTCTTC
- TRBJ1-1 few TRBV6-5 CASSYTIGFPEAFF TGTGCCAGCAGTTACACTATAGGCTTCCCTGAAGCTTTCTTT
- TRBJ2-6 - TRBV29-1 CSVTVTGANVLTF TGCAGCGTTACGGTCACTGGGGCCAACGTCCTGACTTTC
TRBD2 TRBJ2-5 - TRBV7-9 CASSLVASGGPETQYF TGTGCCAGCAGCTTAGTCGCTAGCGGGGGGCCCGAGACCCAGTACTTC
TRBD1 TRBJ2-6 - TRBV9 CASSVEGQGMSEAF TGTGCCAGCAGCGTAGAGGGACAGGGAATGTCTGAAGCTTTC
TRBD1 TRBJ1-2 many TRBV6-5 CASSYNGQGAGYTF TGTGCCAGCAGTTACAACGGACAGGGCGCTGGCTACACCTTC
- TRBJ1-2 - TRBV5-1 CASSIGGWDGYTF TGCGCCAGCAGCATTGGGGGTTGGGATGGCTACACCTTC
- TRBJ2-5 - TRBV20-1 CSAHRGSSVLETQYF TGCAGTGCTCACCGCGGGTCTAGCGTCTTGGAGACCCAGTACTTC
- TRBJ1-2 - TRBV7-9 CASSLGLGAAGYTF TGTGCCAGCAGCTTAGGGTTGGGGGCAGCTGGCTACACCTTC
- TRBJ2-7 - TRBV11-2 CASRLGNMAYEQYF TGTGCCAGCAGGTTGGGGAATATGGCCTACGAGCAGTACTTC
- TRBJ2-5 - TRBV7-9 CASSPPYQETQYF TGTGCCAGCAGCCCCCCGTACCAAGAGACCCAGTACTTC
- TRBJ2-3 - TRBV19 CASRKAGRTDTQYF TGTGCCAGTAGGAAAGCAGGGAGGACAGATACGCAGTATTTT
- TRBJ1-6 - TRBV20-1 CSARDSASSPLHF TGCAGTGCTAGGGACTCGGCTAGTTCACCCCTCCACTTT
- TRBJ1-1 - TRBV29-1 CSVAVGVNTEAFF TGCAGCGTTGCGGTAGGCGTTAACACTGAAGCTTTCTTT
TRBD2 TRBJ2-5 - TRBV10-3 CASDRRGGETQYF TGTGCTAGTGATCGGCGGGGAGGGGAGACCCAGTACTTC
TRBD2 TRBJ2-3 - TRBV7-2 CASSLGSGRGQDTQYF TGTGCCAGCAGCTTGGGTAGCGGGAGGGGACAAGATACGCAGTATTTT
- TRBJ2-2 many TRBV13 CASSLRGRELFF TGTGCCAGCAGCTTACGGGGGCGGGAGCTGTTTTTT
- TRBJ2-3 - TRBV19 CASSMGGGFPTDTQYF TGTGCCAGTAGTATGGGCGGCGGGTTCCCCACAGATACGCAGTATTTT
- TRBJ2-3 - TRBV7-9 CASSQPGPTTDTQYF TGTGCCAGCAGCCAGCCGGGACCCACCACAGATACGCAGTACTTT
- TRBJ1-6 - TRBV19 CASSISGKGSPLHF TGTGCCAGTAGTATTTCTGGGAAGGGTTCACCCCTCCACTTT
TRBD1 TRBJ1-5 once TRBV10-2 CASSESQGGDQPQHF TGCGCCAGCAGTGAGTCCCAAGGGGGCGATCAGCCCCAGCATTTT
- TRBJ2-3 - TRBV29-1 CSVSPTDTQYF TGCAGCGTTAGCCCGACAGATACGCAGTATTTT
TRBD1 TRBJ2-1 many TRBV9 CASSGGQGIDNEQFF TGTGCCAGCAGCGGGGGACAGGGTATCGACAATGAGCAGTTCTTC
- TRBJ2-3 - TRBV20-1 CSAPDARTSDTQYF TGCAGTGCCCCGGACGCCCGCACGTCCGATACGCAGTATTTT